This T cell receptor (beta chain) was sequenced for a study of identical twins. Study-wide points: Within monozygotic twins, out-of-frame TCR alpha sharing was underestimated by the models. Twin-shared out-of-frame alpha sequences were enriched for low generation probability. Possibly, invariant MAIT and iNKT cells partly confounded zero-insertion analyses.

Trimming took 4 bases from V and 1 from J, leaving 10 bases between them. The CDR3 covers 14 residues. Germline V gene lookup returns CDR1 SGHRS and CDR2 YFSETQ. This clonotype was seen repeatedly, ten times or more. Antigen: not known. One entry per CDR3 protein results from TCRdb running MiXCR on the 5' RACE reads. The sample lists hundreds of thousands of distinct CDR3 sequences; 7% to 7.5% were seen once. These data also featured in a second study, about yellow fever vaccine responses in identical twins. As reported in that work: The authors reported partly convergent, partly personalized vaccine responses in identical twins.

The chain employs TRBV5-1 and TRBJ2-3; D is unclear. The material sequenced was PBMCs. The receptor's source is a woman younger than 30 in good health. DNA for the CDR3: TGCGCCAGCAGCGGGGATAGTCGCACAGATACGCAGTATTTT. Its protein product is CASSGDSRTDTQYF.